This T cell receptor (beta chain) emerged from a study of blood T cell repertoires in COVID-19. This CDR3 spans 15 amino acids. The germline CDR1 and CDR2 sequences are MNHEY and SMNVEV (reference sequence). Between the trimmed V and J ends, which lost 5 bases and 3 bases, there was a span of 17 bases. TCRdb's copy holds only in-frame clones and misses some; the assay was immunoSEQ multiplex PCR. This table holds around 260,000 clones, roughly 80% found once. V is TRBV27 and J is TRBJ2-7, with D unclear. This receptor was taken from a person aged 65-85 years with COVID-19, enrolled during active disease. Sequenced: peripheral blood. The CDR3 DNA follows: TGTGCCAGCAGTCCCTCGGGTGCGACGGACTACGAGCAGTACTTC. Residues: CASSPSGATDYEQYF.